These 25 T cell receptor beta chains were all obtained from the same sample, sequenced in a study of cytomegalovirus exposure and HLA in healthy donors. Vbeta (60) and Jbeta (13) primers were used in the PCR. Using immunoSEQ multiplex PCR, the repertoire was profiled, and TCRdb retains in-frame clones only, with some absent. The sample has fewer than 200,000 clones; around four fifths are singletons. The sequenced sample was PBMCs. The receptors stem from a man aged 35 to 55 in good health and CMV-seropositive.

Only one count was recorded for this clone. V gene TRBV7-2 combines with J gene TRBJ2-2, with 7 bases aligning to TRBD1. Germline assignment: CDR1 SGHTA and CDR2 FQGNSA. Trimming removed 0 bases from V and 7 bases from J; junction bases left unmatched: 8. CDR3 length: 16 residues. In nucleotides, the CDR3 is TGTGCCAGCAGCTTAGCGGGAGACAGGGCAAGCGGGGAGCTGTTTTTT. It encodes CASSLAGDRASGELFF.

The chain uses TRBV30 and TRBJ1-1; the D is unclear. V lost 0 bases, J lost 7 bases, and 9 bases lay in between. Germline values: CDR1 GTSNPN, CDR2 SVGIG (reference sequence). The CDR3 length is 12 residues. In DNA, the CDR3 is TGTGCCTGGAGTGTGGGAGGACTTGAAGCTTTCTTT. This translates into CAWSVGGLEAFF.

For the CDR3, the DNA is TGTGCCAGCTCACCTAGCTGGACAGGGGGAAACACCATATATTTT. Protein product: CASSPSWTGGNTIYF. V is TRBV18 and J is TRBJ1-3, with 8 bases matching TRBD1. J lost 4 bases, V lost 3 bases, and 5 bases had no gene match. This CDR3 contains 15 residues. Germline CDR1 KGHSH, CDR2 LQKENI.

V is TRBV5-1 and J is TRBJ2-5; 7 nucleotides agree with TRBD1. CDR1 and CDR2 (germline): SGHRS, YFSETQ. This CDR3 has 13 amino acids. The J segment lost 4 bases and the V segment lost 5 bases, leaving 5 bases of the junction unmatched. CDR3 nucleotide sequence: TGCGCCAGCAGTTCGACAGGGCCAGAGACCCAGTACTTC. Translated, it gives CASSSTGPETQYF.

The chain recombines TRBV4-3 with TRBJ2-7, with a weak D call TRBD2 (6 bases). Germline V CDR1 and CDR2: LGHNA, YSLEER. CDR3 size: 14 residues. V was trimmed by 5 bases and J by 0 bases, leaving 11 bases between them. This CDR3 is CASSGRTASYEQYF. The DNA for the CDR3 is TGCGCCAGCAGCGGGAGGACTGCCTCCTACGAGCAGTACTTC.

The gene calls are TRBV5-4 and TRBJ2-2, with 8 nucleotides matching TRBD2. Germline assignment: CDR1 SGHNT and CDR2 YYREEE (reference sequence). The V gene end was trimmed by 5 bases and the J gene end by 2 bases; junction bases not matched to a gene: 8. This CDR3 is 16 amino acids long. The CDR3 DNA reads TGTGCCAGCAGTTTTTCAGGGACTAGAAACACCGGGGAGCTGTTTTTT. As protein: CASSFSGTRNTGELFF.

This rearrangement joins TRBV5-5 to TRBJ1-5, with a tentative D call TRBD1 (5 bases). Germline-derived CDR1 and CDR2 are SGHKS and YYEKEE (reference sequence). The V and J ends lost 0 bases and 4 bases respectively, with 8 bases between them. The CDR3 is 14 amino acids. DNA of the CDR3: TGTGCCAGCAGCTTGGACGCAGGGAATCAGCCCCAGCATTTT. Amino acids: CASSLDAGNQPQHF.

The CDR3 DNA is TGTGCCAGCAGCAACCTCGGTTTCTACGAGCAGTACTTC. Translation gives CASSNLGFYEQYF. This sequence joins TRBV6-5 and TRBJ2-7; D unclear. CDR1 and CDR2 (germline): MNHEY, SVGAGI. This CDR3 has 13 amino acids. V lost 6 bases to trimming and J lost 3 bases, with 12 bases between them.

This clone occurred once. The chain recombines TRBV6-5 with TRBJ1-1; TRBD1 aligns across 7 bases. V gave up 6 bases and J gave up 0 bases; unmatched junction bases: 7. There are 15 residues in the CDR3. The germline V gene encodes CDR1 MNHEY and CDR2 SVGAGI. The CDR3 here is CASSPTGFMNTEAFF. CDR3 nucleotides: TGTGCCAGCAGCCCGACAGGGTTCATGAACACTGAAGCTTTCTTT.

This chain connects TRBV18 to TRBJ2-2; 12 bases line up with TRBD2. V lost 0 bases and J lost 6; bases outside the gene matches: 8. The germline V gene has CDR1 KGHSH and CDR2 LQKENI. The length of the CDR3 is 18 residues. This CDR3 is CASSPPINASGRAGELFF. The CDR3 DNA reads TGTGCCAGCTCACCACCAATTAATGCTAGCGGGAGGGCCGGGGAGCTGTTTTTT. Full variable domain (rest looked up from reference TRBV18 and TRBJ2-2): NAGVMQNPRHLVRRRGQEARLRCSPMKGHSHVYWYRQLPEEGLKFMVYLQKENIIDESGMPKERFSAEFPKEGPSILRIQQVVRGDSAAYFCASSPPINASGRAGELFFGEGSRLTVL.

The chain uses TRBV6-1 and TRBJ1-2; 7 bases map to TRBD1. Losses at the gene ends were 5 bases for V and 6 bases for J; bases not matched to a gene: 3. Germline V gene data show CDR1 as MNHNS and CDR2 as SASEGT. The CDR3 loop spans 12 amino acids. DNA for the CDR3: TGTGCCAGCAGTTATACAGGGGATGGCTACACCTTC. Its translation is CASSYTGDGYTF.

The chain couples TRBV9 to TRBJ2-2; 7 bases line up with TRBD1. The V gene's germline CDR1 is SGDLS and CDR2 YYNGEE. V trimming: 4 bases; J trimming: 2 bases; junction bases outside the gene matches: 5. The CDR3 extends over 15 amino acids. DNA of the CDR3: TGTGCCAGCAGCCCCCGGGACAGAAACACCGGGGAGCTGTTTTTT. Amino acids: CASSPRDRNTGELFF.

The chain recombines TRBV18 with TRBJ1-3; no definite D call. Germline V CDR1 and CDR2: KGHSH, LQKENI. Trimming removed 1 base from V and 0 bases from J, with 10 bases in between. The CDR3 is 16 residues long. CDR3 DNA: TGTGCCAGCTCACCACTAACGCCGAGCTCTGGAAACACCATATATTTT. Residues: CASSPLTPSSGNTIYF.

This CDR3 reads CASSLTGTSGSVYTGELFF. In nucleotides, the CDR3 is TGCGCCAGCAGCTTAACCGGGACTAGCGGGAGCGTGTACACCGGGGAGCTGTTTTTT. This chain joins TRBV5-1 and TRBJ2-2; 14 bases agree with TRBD2. The V gene end was trimmed by 2 bases and the J gene end by 3 bases; junction bases not matched to a gene: 9. In germline, CDR1 is SGHRS, CDR2 YFSETQ. The CDR3 is 19 residues long.

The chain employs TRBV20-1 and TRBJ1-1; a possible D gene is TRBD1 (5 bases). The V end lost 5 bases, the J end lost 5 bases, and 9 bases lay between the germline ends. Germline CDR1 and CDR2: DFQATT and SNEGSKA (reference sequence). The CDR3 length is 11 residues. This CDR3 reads CSAGSGTEAFF. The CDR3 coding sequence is TGCAGTGCTGGATCAGGGACTGAAGCTTTCTTT.

The CDR3 sequence is CASTANSPPEAFF. CDR3 DNA sequence: TGTGCCAGCACTGCAAACAGCCCTCCTGAAGCTTTCTTT. The genes are TRBV18 and TRBJ1-1; no clear D. This CDR3 contains 13 residues. Deletions cut 8 bases from V and 6 bases from J, with 16 bases between. The germline V gene encodes CDR1 KGHSH and CDR2 LQKENI.

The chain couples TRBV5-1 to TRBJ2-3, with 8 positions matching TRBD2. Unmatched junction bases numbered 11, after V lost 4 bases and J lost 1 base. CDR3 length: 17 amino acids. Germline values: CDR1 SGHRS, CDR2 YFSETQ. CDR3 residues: CASSPILAGRGTDTQYF. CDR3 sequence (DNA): TGCGCCAGCAGCCCCATTTTAGCGGGGCGCGGCACAGATACGCAGTATTTT.

The CDR3 loop is CASSRGAYNEQFF. CDR3 coding DNA: TGTGCCAGCAGCCGGGGTGCCTACAATGAGCAGTTCTTC. This chain joins TRBV25-1 and TRBJ2-1; D is possibly TRBD2 (5 bases). Trimming removed 6 bases from V and 2 bases from J, with 8 bases in between. This CDR3 contains 13 residues. CDR1 is MGHDK and CDR2 is SYGVNS in the germline V gene. Supplemented by reference TRBV25-1 and TRBJ2-1, the full variable domain reads EADIYQTPRYLVIGTGKKITLECSQTMGHDKMYWYQQDPGMELHLIHYSYGVNSTEKGDLSSESTVSRIRTEHFPLTLESARPSHTSQYLCASSRGAYNEQFFGPGTRLTVL.

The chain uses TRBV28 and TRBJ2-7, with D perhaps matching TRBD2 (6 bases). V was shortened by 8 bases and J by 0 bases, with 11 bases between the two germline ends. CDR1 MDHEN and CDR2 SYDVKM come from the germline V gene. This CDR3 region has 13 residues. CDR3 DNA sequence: TGTGCCAGCCGGCACGGGGGCTCCTACGAGCAGTACTTC. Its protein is CASRHGGSYEQYF.

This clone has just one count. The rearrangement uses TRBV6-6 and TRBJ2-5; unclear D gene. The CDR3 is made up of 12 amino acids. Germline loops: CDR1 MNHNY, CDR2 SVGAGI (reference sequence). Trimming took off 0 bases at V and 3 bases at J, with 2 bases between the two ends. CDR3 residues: CASSYSKETQYF. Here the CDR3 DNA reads TGTGCCAGCAGTTACTCCAAAGAGACCCAGTACTTC.

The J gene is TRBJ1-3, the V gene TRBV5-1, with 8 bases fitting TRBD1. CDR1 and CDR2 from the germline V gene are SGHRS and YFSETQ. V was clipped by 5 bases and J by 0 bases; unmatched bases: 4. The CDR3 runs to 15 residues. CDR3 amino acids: CASRGQELSGNTIYF. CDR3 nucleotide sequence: TGCGCCAGCAGGGGACAGGAGCTCTCTGGAAACACCATATATTTT.

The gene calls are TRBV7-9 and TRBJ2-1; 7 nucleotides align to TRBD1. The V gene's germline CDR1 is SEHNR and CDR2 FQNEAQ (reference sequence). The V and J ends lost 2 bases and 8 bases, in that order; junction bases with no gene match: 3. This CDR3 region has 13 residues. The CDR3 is CASSLRQGDEQFF. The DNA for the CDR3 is TGTGCCAGCAGCTTAAGACAGGGTGATGAGCAGTTCTTC.

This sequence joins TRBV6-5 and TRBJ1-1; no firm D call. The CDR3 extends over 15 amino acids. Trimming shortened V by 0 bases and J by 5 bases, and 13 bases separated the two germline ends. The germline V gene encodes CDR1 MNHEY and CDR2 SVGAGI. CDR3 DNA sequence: TGTGCCAGCAGTTACTCGTGGAGGGAAGGGACTGAAGCTTTCTTT. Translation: CASSYSWREGTEAFF.

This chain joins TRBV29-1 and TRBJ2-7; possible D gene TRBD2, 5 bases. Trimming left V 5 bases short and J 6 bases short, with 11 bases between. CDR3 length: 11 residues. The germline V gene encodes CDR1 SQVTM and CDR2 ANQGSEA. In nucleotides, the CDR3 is TGCAGCGTTCTGGACTTCCCCGAGCAGTACTTC. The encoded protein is CSVLDFPEQYF.

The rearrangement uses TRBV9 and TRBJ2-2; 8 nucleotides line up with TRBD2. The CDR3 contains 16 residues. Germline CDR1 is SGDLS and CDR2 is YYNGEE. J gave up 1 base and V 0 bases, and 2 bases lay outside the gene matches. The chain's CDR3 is CASSVASGLNTGELFF. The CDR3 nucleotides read TGTGCCAGCAGCGTAGCTAGCGGGCTGAACACCGGGGAGCTGTTTTTT. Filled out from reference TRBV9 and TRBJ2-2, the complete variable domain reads DSGVTQTPKHLITATGQRVTLRCSPRSGDLSVYWYQQSLDQGLQFLIQYYNGEERAKGNILERFSAQQFPDLHSELNLSSLELGDSALYFCASSVASGLNTGELFFGEGSRLTVL.